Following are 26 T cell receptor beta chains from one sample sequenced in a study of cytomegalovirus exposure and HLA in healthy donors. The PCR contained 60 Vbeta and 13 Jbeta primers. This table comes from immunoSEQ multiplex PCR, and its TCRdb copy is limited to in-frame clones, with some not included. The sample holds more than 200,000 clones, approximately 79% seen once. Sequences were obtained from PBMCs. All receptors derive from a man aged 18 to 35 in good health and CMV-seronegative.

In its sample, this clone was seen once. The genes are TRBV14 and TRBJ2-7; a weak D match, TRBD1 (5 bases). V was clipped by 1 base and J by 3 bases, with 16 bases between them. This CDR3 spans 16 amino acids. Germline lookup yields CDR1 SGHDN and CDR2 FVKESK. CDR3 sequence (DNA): TGTGCCAGCAGCCAAGGGTCGACCAGGGCGATCTACGAGCAGTACTTC. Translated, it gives CASSQGSTRAIYEQYF.

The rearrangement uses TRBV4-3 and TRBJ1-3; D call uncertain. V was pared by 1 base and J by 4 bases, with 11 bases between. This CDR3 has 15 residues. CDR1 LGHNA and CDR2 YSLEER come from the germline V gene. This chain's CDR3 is CASSQVAGLGNTIYF. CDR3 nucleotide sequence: TGCGCCAGCAGCCAAGTGGCGGGCCTCGGAAACACCATATATTTT.

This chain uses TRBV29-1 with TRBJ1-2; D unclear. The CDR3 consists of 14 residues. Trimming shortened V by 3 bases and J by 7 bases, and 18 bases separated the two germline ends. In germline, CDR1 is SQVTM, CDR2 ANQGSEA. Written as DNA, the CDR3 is TGCAGCGTTGACTCTGGGTCTACGACGGGTGGCTACACCTTC. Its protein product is CSVDSGSTTGGYTF.

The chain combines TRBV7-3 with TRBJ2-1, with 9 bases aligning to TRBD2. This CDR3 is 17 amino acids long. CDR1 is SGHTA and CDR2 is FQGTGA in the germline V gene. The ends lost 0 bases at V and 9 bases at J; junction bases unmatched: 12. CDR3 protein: CASSLTQLAGYFGEQFF. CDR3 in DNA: TGTGCCAGCAGCTTAACGCAACTAGCGGGTTATTTCGGTGAGCAGTTCTTC.

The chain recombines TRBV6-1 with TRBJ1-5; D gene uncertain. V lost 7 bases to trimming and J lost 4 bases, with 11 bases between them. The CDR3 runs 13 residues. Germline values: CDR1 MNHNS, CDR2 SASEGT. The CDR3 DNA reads TGTGCCAGCAAGGACTGGGTTAATCAGCCCCAGCATTTT. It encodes CASKDWVNQPQHF.

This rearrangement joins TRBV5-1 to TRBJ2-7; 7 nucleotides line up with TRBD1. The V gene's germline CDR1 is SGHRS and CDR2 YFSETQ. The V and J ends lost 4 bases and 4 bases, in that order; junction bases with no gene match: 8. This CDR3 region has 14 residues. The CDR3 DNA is TGCGCCAGCAGCCAAGGTGACAGGGCATACGAGCAGTACTTC. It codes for CASSQGDRAYEQYF.

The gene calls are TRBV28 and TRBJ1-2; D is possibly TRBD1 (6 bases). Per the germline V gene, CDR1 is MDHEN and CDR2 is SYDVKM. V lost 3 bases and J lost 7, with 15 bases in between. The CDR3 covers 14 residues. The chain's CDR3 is CASSLVTGSSGYTF. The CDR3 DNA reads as TGTGCCAGCAGTTTGGTGACAGGCTCCAGTGGCTACACCTTC.

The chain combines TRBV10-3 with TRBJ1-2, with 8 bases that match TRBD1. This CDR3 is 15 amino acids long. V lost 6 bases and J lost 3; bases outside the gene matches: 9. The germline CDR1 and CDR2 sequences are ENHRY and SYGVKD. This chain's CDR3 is CAISSGQGGDYGYTF. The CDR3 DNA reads TGTGCCATCAGCTCTGGACAGGGAGGCGACTATGGCTACACCTTC.

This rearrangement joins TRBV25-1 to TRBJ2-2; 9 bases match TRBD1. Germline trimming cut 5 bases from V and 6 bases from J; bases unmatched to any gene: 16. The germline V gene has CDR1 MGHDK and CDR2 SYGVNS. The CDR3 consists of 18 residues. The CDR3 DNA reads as TGTGCCAGCAGTAAGCGAGCCCTCGGACAGGGGTGGTCCGGGGAGCTGTTTTTT. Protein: CASSKRALGQGWSGELFF.

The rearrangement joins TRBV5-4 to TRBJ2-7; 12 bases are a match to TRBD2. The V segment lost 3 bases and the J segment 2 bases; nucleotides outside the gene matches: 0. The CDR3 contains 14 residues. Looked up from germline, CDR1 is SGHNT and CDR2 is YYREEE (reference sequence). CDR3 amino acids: CASSSSGRAYEQYF. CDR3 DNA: TGTGCCAGCAGCTCTAGCGGGAGGGCCTACGAGCAGTACTTC.

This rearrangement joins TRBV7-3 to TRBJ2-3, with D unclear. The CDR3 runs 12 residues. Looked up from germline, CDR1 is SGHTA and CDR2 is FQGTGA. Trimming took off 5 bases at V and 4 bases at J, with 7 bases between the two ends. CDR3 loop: CASSPGADTQYF. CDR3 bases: TGTGCCAGCAGCCCAGGTGCAGATACGCAGTATTTT. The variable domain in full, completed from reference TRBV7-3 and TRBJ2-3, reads GAGVSQTPSNKVTEKGKYVELRCDPISGHTALYWYRQSLGQGPEFLIYFQGTGAADDSGLPNDRFFAVRPEGSVSTLKIQRTERGDSAVYLCASSPGADTQYFGPGTRLTVL.

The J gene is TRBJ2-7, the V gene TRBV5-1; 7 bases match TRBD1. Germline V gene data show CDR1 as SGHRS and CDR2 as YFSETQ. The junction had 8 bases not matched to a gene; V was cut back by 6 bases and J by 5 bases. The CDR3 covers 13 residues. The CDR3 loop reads CASKTGWTDEQYF. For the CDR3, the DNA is TGCGCCAGCAAGACAGGGTGGACCGACGAGCAGTACTTC.

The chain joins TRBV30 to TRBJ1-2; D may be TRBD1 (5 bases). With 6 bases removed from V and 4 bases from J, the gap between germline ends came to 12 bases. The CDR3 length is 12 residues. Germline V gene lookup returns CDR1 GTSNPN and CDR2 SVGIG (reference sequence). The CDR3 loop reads CACSPGGYGYTF. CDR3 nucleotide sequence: TGTGCCTGCTCCCCGGGGGGCTATGGCTACACCTTC.

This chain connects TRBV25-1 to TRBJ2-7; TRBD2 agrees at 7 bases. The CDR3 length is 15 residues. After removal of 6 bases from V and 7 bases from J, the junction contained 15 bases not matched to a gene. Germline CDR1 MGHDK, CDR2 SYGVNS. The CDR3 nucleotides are TGTGCCAGCAGCTCCCTAGGACTAGAAAGAGAAGAGCAGTACTTC. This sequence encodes CASSSLGLEREEQYF.

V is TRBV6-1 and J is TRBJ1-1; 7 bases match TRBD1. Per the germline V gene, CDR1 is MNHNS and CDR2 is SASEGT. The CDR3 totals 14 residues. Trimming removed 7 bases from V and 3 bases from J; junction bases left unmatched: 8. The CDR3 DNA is TGTGCCAGCACCGGCGCAGGGGGAGACACTGAAGCTTTCTTT. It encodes CASTGAGGDTEAFF.

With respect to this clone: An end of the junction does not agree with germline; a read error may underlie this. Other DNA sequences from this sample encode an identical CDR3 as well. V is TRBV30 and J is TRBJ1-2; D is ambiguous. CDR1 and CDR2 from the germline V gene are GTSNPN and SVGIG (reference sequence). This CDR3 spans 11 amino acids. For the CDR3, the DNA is TGCGCCTGGAGTGAACTTGTAGTCCACACCTTC. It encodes CAWSELVVHTF.

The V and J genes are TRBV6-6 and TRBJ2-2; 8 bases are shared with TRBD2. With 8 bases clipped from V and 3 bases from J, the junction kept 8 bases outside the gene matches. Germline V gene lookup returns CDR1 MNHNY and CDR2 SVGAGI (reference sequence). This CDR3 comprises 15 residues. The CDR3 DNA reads TGTGCCAGCCGTCAGCGGGAGAGGTACACCGGGGAGCTGTTTTTT. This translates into CASRQRERYTGELFF.

The CDR3 nucleotides are TGTGCCAGCAGTTTCAACAGGGATCATGGCTACACCTTC. Translation: CASSFNRDHGYTF. This chain uses TRBV28 with TRBJ1-2, with D tentatively TRBD1 (6 bases). Trimming removed 3 bases from V and 6 bases from J, with 11 bases in between. Looked up from germline, CDR1 is MDHEN and CDR2 is SYDVKM. CDR3 length: 13 residues.

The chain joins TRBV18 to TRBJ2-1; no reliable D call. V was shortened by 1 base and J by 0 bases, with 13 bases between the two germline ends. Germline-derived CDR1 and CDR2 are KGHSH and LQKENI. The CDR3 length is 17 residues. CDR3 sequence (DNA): TGTGCCAGCTCACCACTCCCCGCGAGAAGCTCCTACAATGAGCAGTTCTTC. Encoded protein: CASSPLPARSSYNEQFF.

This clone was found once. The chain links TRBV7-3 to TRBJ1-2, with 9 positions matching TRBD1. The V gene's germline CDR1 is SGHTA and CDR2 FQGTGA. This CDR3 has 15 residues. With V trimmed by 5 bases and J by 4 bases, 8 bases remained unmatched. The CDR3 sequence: CASSPGTGQSYGYTF. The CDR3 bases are TGTGCCAGCAGCCCGGGGACAGGGCAGAGCTATGGCTACACCTTC.

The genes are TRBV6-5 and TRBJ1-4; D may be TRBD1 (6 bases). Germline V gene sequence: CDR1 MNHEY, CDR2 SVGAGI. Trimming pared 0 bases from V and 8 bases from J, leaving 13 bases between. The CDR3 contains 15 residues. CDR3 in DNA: TGTGCCAGCAGTTACTCGACCCCAGGGGAGGAAAAACTGTTTTTT. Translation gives CASSYSTPGEEKLFF.

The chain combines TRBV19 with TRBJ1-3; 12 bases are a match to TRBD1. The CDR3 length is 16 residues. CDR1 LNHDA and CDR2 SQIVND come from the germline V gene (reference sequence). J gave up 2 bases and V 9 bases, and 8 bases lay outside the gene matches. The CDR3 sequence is CARPPGQGAAGNTIYF. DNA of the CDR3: TGTGCCAGGCCCCCGGGACAGGGGGCAGCTGGAAACACCATATATTTT.

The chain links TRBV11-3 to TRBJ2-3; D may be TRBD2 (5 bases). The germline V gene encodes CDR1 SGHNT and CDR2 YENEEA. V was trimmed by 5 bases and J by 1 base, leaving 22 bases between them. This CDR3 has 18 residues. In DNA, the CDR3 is TGTGCCAGCAGCCAAAATTGGGTGGGAGCGGACCGCACAGATACGCAGTATTTT. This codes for CASSQNWVGADRTDTQYF.

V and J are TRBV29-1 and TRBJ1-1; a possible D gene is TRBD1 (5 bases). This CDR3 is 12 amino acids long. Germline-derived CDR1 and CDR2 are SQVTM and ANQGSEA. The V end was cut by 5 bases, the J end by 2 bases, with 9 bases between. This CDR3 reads CSVRRENTEAFF. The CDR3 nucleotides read TGCAGCGTTCGCAGGGAAAACACTGAAGCTTTCTTT.

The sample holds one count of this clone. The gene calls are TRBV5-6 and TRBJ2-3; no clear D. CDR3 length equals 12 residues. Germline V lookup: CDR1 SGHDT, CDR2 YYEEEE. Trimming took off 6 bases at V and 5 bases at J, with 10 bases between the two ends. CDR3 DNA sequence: TGTGCCAGCACCCTGGGCCGAGATACGCAGTATTTT. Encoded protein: CASTLGRDTQYF.

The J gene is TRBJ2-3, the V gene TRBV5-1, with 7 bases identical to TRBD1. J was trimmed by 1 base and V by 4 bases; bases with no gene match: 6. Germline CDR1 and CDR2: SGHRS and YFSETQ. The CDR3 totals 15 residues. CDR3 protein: CASSLRGLGTDTQYF. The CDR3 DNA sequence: TGCGCCAGCAGCCTGAGGGGGCTCGGCACAGATACGCAGTATTTT.